This TCR beta chain came from a study of OX40 agonist ivuxolimab in advanced cancers. The overall study: All patients had ivuxolimab intravenously every 2 weeks at 0.01 to 10 mg/kg.

Remarks on this clone: Antigen specificity is unknown.

Study-level results: In the 0.1 to 3.0 mg/kg range, CD4+ and CD8+ blood T cells had expanded clonally by week 6.

Sequencing used immunoSEQ multiplex PCR; TCRdb keeps in-frame clones, though not all of them. The sample has 65,000 to 90,000 clones, roughly 92% seen once. The TCR was taken from an adult with an advanced solid tumor such as melanoma, head and neck, liver or kidney cancer. Sequencing was performed on CD4+ or CD8+ T cells sorted from blood, taken in a trial of the OX40 agonist ivuxolimab.

CDR3 sequence (DNA): TGTGCCAGCAGCTTATATGCGCTGGACTTCTCTGGGGCCAACGTCCTGACTTTC. It is translated as CASSLYALDFSGANVLTF. The chain links TRBV7-6 to TRBJ2-6; perhaps TRBD2 as D (5 bases). This CDR3 comprises 18 residues. Trimming pared 2 bases from V and 0 bases from J, leaving 14 bases between. Germline CDR1 reads SGHVS; CDR2 reads FNYEAQ.